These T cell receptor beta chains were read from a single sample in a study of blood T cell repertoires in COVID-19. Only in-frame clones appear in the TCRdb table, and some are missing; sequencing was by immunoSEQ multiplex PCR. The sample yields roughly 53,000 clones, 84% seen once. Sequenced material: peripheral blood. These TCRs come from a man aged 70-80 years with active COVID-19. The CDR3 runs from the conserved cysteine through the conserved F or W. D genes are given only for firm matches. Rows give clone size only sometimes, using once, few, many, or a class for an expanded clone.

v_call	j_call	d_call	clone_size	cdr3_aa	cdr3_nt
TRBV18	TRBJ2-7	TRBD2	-	CASSPGLAGTSYEQYF	TGTGCCAGCTCACCCGGACTAGCGGGAACATCCTACGAGCAGTACTTC
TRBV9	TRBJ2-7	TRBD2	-	CASSVASSGPTEQYF	TGTGCCAGCAGCGTAGCGTCTAGCGGCCCTACGGAGCAGTACTTC
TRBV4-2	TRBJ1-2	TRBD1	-	CASSQTTGTGYGYTF	TGTGCCAGCAGCCAAACGACAGGGACCGGCTATGGCTACACCTTC
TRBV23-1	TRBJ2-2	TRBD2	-	CASSQSSGTSMTGELFF	TGCGCCAGCAGTCAATCTTCCGGGACTAGTATGACCGGGGAGCTGTTTTTT
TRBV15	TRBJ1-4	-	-	CATSVARAGAEKLFF	TGTGCCACCAGCGTCGCCCGGGCGGGGGCTGAAAAACTGTTTTTT
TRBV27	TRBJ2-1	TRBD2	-	CASSFGPGLAGGYNEQFF	TGTGCCAGCAGTTTCGGTCCGGGACTAGCGGGAGGCTACAATGAGCAGTTCTTC
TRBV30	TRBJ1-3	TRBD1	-	CAWSRQGSFGNTIYF	TGTGCCTGGAGTAGACAGGGGAGTTTTGGAAACACCATATATTTT
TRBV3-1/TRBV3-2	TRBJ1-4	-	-	CASSKGRVNEKLFF	TGTGCCAGCAGTAAGGGCAGGGTTAATGAAAAACTGTTTTTT
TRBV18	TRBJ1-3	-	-	CASSPTADSGNTIYF	TGTGCCAGCTCACCGACAGCTGACTCTGGAAACACCATATATTTT
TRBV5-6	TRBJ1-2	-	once	CASSFAGNYGYTF	TGTGCCAGCAGCTTCGCGGGGAACTATGGCTACACCTTC
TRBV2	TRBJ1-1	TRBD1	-	CASTGQGTEAFF	TGTGCCAGCACGGGACAGGGGACTGAAGCTTTCTTT
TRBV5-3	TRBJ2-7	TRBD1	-	CARSLVWDRGIYEQYF	TGTGCCAGAAGCTTGGTATGGGACAGGGGTATATACGAGCAGTACTTC
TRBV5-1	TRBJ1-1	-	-	CASSLISREVGTEAFF	TGCGCCAGCAGCTTGATATCCAGGGAAGTGGGCACTGAAGCTTTCTTT
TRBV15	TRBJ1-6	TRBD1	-	CATSTRGFDSPLHF	TGTGCCACCAGCACCAGGGGGTTTGATTCACCCCTCCACTTT
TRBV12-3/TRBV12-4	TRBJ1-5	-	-	CASSLGADQPQHF	TGTGCCAGCAGTTTAGGAGCCGATCAGCCCCAGCATTTT
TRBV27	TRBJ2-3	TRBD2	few	CASSFPSGGTDTQYF	TGTGCCAGCAGTTTTCCTAGCGGGGGCACGGATACGCAGTATTTT
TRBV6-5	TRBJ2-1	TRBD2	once	CASRTGTSGINEQFF	TGTGCCAGCAGGACCGGGACTAGCGGGATTAATGAGCAGTTCTTC
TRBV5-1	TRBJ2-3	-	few	CASSFGNPSTDTQYF	TGCGCCAGCAGCTTTGGCAACCCTAGCACAGATACGCAGTATTTT
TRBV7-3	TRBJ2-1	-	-	CASSLASYNEQFF	TGTGCCAGCAGCTTAGCTAGCTACAATGAGCAGTTCTTC
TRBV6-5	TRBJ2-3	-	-	CASSYSLQEADTQYF	TGTGCCAGCAGTTACTCTTTGCAGGAGGCAGATACGCAGTATTTT
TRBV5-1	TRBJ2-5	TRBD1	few	CASSLGNRGGWETQYF	TGCGCCAGCAGCTTGGGGAACAGGGGCGGATGGGAGACCCAGTACTTC
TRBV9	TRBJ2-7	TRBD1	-	CASSVGDRDSYEQYF	TGTGCCAGCAGCGTAGGGGACAGGGACTCCTACGAGCAGTACTTC
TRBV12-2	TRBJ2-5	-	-	CASRLSVGGRSGETQYF	TGTGCAAGTCGCTTAAGTGTAGGCGGGAGATCCGGGGAGACCCAGTACTTC
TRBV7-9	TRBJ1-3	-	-	CASSLARGRGNTIYF	TGTGCCAGCAGCTTAGCGCGGGGGCGTGGAAACACCATATATTTT
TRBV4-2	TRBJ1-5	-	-	CASSQGAGPDQPQHF	TGTGCCAGCAGCCAAGGAGCAGGGCCAGATCAGCCCCAGCATTTT
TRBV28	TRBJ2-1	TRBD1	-	CASSLFPGQGLYEQFF	TGTGCCAGCAGTTTATTTCCAGGACAGGGGTTATATGAGCAGTTCTTC
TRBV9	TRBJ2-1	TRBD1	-	CASSVGTGAIEAYNEQFF	TGTGCCAGCAGCGTAGGGACAGGGGCAATAGAAGCCTACAATGAGCAGTTCTTC
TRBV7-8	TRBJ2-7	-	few	CASSLVRGRAYEQYF	TGTGCCAGCAGCTTAGTCAGGGGCAGGGCCTACGAGCAGTACTTC
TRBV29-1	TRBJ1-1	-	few	CSVEVRDGLAFF	TGCAGCGTTGAAGTGCGGGACGGTCTAGCTTTCTTT
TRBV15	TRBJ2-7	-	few	CATSRDWRSSAYEQYF	TGTGCCACCAGCAGAGATTGGAGGAGTAGTGCCTACGAGCAGTACTTC
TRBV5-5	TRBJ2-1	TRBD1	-	CASSIQGVNYNEQFF	TGTGCCAGCAGCATACAGGGGGTCAATTACAATGAGCAGTTCTTC
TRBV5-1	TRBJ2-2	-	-	CASSLRTNTGELFF	TGCGCCAGCAGCTTGCGGACTAACACCGGGGAGCTGTTTTTT
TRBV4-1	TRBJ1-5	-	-	CASSQGLLQEPQHF	TGCGCCAGCAGCCAAGGTCTTCTGCAGGAGCCCCAGCATTTT
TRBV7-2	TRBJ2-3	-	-	CASSLGGSGHSTDTQYF	TGTGCCAGCAGCTTAGGGGGAAGCGGGCACAGCACAGATACGCAGTATTTT
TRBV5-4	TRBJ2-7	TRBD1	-	CASSPGTGKTSGQYF	TGTGCCAGCAGCCCCGGGACAGGTAAAACCTCGGGGCAGTACTTC